A selection of T cell receptor beta chains follows, all from one sample in a study of technical replicates of blood from a few donors. TCRdb's table, derived via immunoSEQ multiplex PCR, lists solely in-frame clones and lacks some. The sample lists about 62,000 clones, around 92% seen once, with around 4.4% in the top ten. Sequencing was done on a sample of PBMCs. The receptors were sampled from a human donor in good health. Some clones in this sample may be carry-over from other donors' samples. Both conserved end residues are part of each CDR3. The D gene is left open where the match is weak. Some rows mark clone size as missing; the rest say once, few, many or name a class of expanded clone.

TRBV29-1,TRBD1,TRBJ2-3,-,CSVVTGAQDTQYF,TGCAGCGTTGTAACAGGGGCTCAGGATACGCAGTATTTT
TRBV9,-,TRBJ2-3,-,CASSVARNPTDTQYF,TGTGCCAGCAGCGTAGCGAGGAACCCCACAGATACGCAGTATTTT
TRBV27,TRBD1,TRBJ1-1,-,CASSSRGQGEAFF,TGTGCCAGCAGTTCCAGGGGGCAGGGTGAAGCTTTCTTT
TRBV25-1,TRBD1,TRBJ2-7,-,CASSEPGQGRYEQYF,TGTGCCAGCAGTGAACCGGGACAGGGTCGCTACGAGCAGTACTTC
TRBV30,-,TRBJ2-1,-,CAWNPGNEQFF,TGTGCCTGGAATCCGGGGAATGAGCAGTTCTTC
TRBV9,-,TRBJ2-7,few,CASSLAPEGEQYF,TGTGCCAGCAGCCTAGCCCCGGAGGGGGAGCAGTACTTC
TRBV2,-,TRBJ1-6,-,CASSERQVNNSPLHF,TGTGCCAGCAGTGAACGACAGGTCAATAATTCACCCCTCCACTTT
TRBV19,TRBD1,TRBJ2-6,-,CASSIGTGEPGANVLTF,TGTGCCAGTAGTATAGGGACAGGGGAGCCCGGGGCCAACGTCCTGACTTTC
TRBV7-2,TRBD1,TRBJ2-7,-,CASSPRQGPAYEQYF,TGTGCCAGCAGCCCACGACAGGGACCCGCCTACGAGCAGTACTTC
TRBV7-9,-,TRBJ1-2,-,CASSLDAGLYGYTF,TGTGCCAGCAGCTTAGATGCAGGGCTCTATGGCTACACCTTC
TRBV7-6,TRBD1,TRBJ2-7,few,CASSPGTGGLLMYEQYF,TGTGCCAGCAGCCCGGGGACAGGGGGCTTGCTGATGTACGAGCAGTACTTC
TRBV29-1,TRBD2,TRBJ2-1,once,CSVEDPGGSGRVNAQFF,TGCAGCGTTGAAGATCCCGGTGGTAGCGGGAGGGTCAATGCTCAGTTCTTC
TRBV5-4,-,TRBJ1-2,-,CASSSYTGNYGYTF,TGTGCCAGCAGCTCTTATACAGGGAACTATGGCTACACCTTC
TRBV10-3,-,TRBJ2-7,-,CAISQGLSYEQYF,TGTGCCATCAGTCAGGGGCTATCCTACGAGCAGTACTTC
TRBV4-3,TRBD2,TRBJ2-3,-,CASSQGTSGSYTQYF,TGCGCCAGCAGCCAGGGGACTAGCGGGAGTTATACGCAGTATTTT
TRBV19,TRBD2,TRBJ2-7,-,CASSRGLAEGYEQYF,TGTGCCAGTAGTAGAGGACTAGCGGAGGGCTACGAGCAGTACTTC
TRBV6-5,-,TRBJ2-7,-,CASSPPGTYEQYF,TGTGCCAGCAGTCCACCAGGGACCTACGAGCAGTACTTC
TRBV4-2,-,TRBJ2-2,-,CASSHETGPGELFF,TGTGCCAGCAGCCACGAGACAGGCCCGGGGGAGCTGTTTTTT
TRBV5-6,TRBD1,TRBJ1-6,-,CASSLAAGQRNSPLHF,TGTGCCAGCAGCTTGGCGGCGGGACAGAGGAATTCACCCCTCCACTTT
TRBV5-1,TRBD1,TRBJ2-7,-,CASSLQRTGKRQPYEQYF,TGCGCCAGCAGCTTGCAACGGACAGGAAAAAGACAGCCCTACGAGCAGTACTTC
TRBV7-2,-,TRBJ2-1,once,CASSYSLEQFF,TGTGCCAGCAGCTATTCACTGGAGCAGTTCTTC
TRBV10-3,-,TRBJ2-1,-,CATRGTGEQFF,TGTGCCACTCGGGGTACTGGGGAGCAGTTCTTC
TRBV5-1,-,TRBJ2-2,-,CASSYGNRVPGELFF,TGCGCCAGCAGCTACGGAAACAGGGTCCCCGGGGAGCTGTTTTTT
TRBV7-9,TRBD2,TRBJ2-3,-,CASSFWTSGTDTQYF,TGTGCCAGCAGCTTCTGGACTAGCGGCACAGATACGCAGTATTTT
TRBV7-9,-,TRBJ1-6,-,CASQWAGSFNSPLHF,TGTGCCAGCCAATGGGCAGGGTCTTTTAATTCACCCCTCCACTTT
TRBV18,-,TRBJ1-1,-,CASSPPKGANTEAFF,TGTGCCAGCTCACCACCGAAAGGGGCGAACACTGAAGCTTTCTTT
TRBV4-2,TRBD2,TRBJ2-7,-,CASSQDLGLAYSYEQYF,TGTGCCAGCAGCCAAGATTTGGGACTAGCGTACTCCTACGAGCAGTACTTC
TRBV6-4,-,TRBJ1-2,once,CASSDSDPPGRSNYGYTF,TGTGCCAGCAGTGACTCCGACCCCCCAGGGAGGTCCAACTATGGCTACACCTTC
TRBV12-5,TRBD2,TRBJ2-7,-,CASGETGTSGGYEQYF,TGTGCTAGTGGGGAAACCGGGACTAGCGGGGGATACGAGCAGTACTTC
TRBV7-3,TRBD2,TRBJ2-7,-,CASSLILAGFSEQYF,TGTGCCAGCAGCTTAATACTAGCGGGATTTAGCGAGCAGTACTTC
TRBV9,TRBD1,TRBJ2-7,-,CASSVDRANEQYF,TGTGCCAGCAGCGTCGACAGGGCAAACGAGCAGTACTTC
TRBV4-3,-,TRBJ1-2,once,CASSQASTDPNYGYTF,TGCGCCAGCAGCCAAGCCTCGACAGACCCTAACTATGGCTACACCTTC
TRBV10-3,TRBD2,TRBJ2-1,-,CAISGTSGSTDEQFF,TGTGCCATCAGTGGGACTAGCGGGAGTACGGATGAGCAGTTCTTC
TRBV29-1,TRBD1,TRBJ1-1,few,CSVSPGGRTEAFF,TGCAGCGTTTCTCCAGGGGGAAGGACTGAAGCTTTCTTT
TRBV19,TRBD1,TRBJ2-7,once,CASRGQGFYEQYF,TGTGCCAGTAGGGGACAGGGATTTTACGAGCAGTACTTC
TRBV2,TRBD2,TRBJ2-1,-,CASRRLAGVYNEQFF,TGTGCCAGCAGACGACTAGCGGGTGTCTACAATGAGCAGTTCTTC
TRBV19,-,TRBJ2-5,-,CASRSGPQAETQYF,TGTGCCAGTAGGTCAGGGCCCCAAGCAGAGACCCAGTACTTC
TRBV20-1,-,TRBJ1-4,-,CSAPNREKLFF,TGCAGTGCCCCGAATCGGGAAAAACTGTTTTTT
TRBV5-4,-,TRBJ2-1,-,CASAVGGPRNEQFF,TGTGCCAGCGCCGTCGGAGGGCCCCGCAATGAGCAGTTCTTC
TRBV2,-,TRBJ1-2,once,CASSGSPYGYTF,TGTGCCAGCAGCGGGAGCCCTTATGGCTACACCTTC
TRBV9,TRBD1,TRBJ1-6,few,CASSGQVGNSPLHF,TGTGCCAGCAGTGGACAGGTTGGGAATTCACCCCTCCACTTT
TRBV30,-,TRBJ1-2,few,CAWSREGNYGYTF,TGTGCCTGGAGCAGGGAAGGGAACTATGGCTACACCTTC
TRBV18,TRBD2,TRBJ2-1,-,CASSPASGTNEQFF,TGTGCCAGCTCACCGGCTAGCGGCACCAATGAGCAGTTCTTC
TRBV6-5,TRBD1,TRBJ1-2,-,CASSYHGQGSYGYTF,TGTGCCAGCAGTTACCATGGACAGGGATCGTATGGCTACACCTTC
TRBV28,-,TRBJ2-2,-,CASSLWRPNTGELFF,TGTGCCAGCAGTTTGTGGAGACCGAACACCGGGGAGCTGTTTTTT
TRBV5-4,TRBD1,TRBJ2-7,-,CASSPRQGGYEQYF,TGTGCCAGCAGTCCTCGACAGGGCGGGTACGAGCAGTACTTC
TRBV4-2,-,TRBJ2-1,-,CASSQDSLPRGNEQFF,TGTGCCAGCAGCCAAGATTCGCTACCTAGGGGGAATGAGCAGTTCTTC
TRBV29-1,TRBD2,TRBJ2-3,-,CSALAGRTDTQYF,TGCAGCGCTTTAGCGGGGCGCACAGATACGCAGTATTTT
TRBV9,-,TRBJ2-5,-,CASSESLGYQETQYF,TGTGCCAGCAGCGAGTCCCTTGGCTACCAAGAGACCCAGTACTTC
TRBV30,-,TRBJ1-3,-,CAWSRPRSSGNTIYF,TGTGCCTGGAGTCGGCCGCGGAGCTCTGGAAACACCATATATTTT
TRBV7-2,TRBD2,TRBJ2-7,-,CASSLGLAGYEQYF,TGTGCCAGCAGCTTAGGACTAGCCGGCTACGAGCAGTACTTC
TRBV2,-,TRBJ1-1,-,CASSGSGKTEAFF,TGTGCCAGCAGTGGTTCGGGGAAGACTGAAGCTTTCTTT